These T cell receptor beta chains were read from a single sample in a study of blood T cells in healthy people across ages. TCRdb recomputed calls from the 5' RACE reads with MiXCR, one row per CDR3 protein. The sample consists of hundreds of thousands of distinct CDR3 sequences, 35% to 40% of them appearing once. Sequenced sample: blood. The source is a man aged 18 to 29 in good health. CDR3s include the opening cysteine and the closing phenylalanine or tryptophan. Each record gives: J gene, V gene, clone size, CDR3 protein. Clone size, where shown, is once, few, many, or a class for clones that have expanded.

TRBJ2-1 | TRBV29-1 | - | CSVELPSGGVVNEQFF
TRBJ2-1 | TRBV10-3 | many | CAISESPSGDNEQFF
TRBJ2-7 | TRBV7-2 | - | CANSLDGGGPSYEQYF
TRBJ2-7 | TRBV10-3 | many | CAISEGQEHEQYF
TRBJ1-5 | TRBV29-1 | - | CSVSDRGGPQHF
TRBJ1-2 | TRBV10-3 | many | CAITRRWGRNYGYTF
TRBJ2-3 | TRBV6-5 | - | CASSYTDTDTQYF
TRBJ2-7 | TRBV5-1 | few | CASSLGQGARNEQYF
TRBJ1-5 | TRBV12-3/TRBV12-4 | - | CASRNNRDSNQPQHF
TRBJ2-5 | TRBV20-1 | many | CSARTTSGVETQYF
TRBJ1-4 | TRBV20-1 | few | CSASIRTNEKLFF
TRBJ1-1 | TRBV7-2 | once | CASSGGRGTPFFF
TRBJ2-7 | TRBV28 | few | CASSFYLGTYEQYF
TRBJ2-1 | TRBV3-1 | - | CASNQRGPSNEQFF
TRBJ2-5 | TRBV12-3/TRBV12-4 | few | CASRPRAEGDEQYF
TRBJ2-7 | TRBV6-5 | - | CASSYEGGGYEQYF
TRBJ2-3 | TRBV20-1 | few | CSARRLAGGLDTQYF
TRBJ1-5 | TRBV7-2 | few | CASTFNGAEQPQHF
TRBJ2-5 | TRBV7-9 | - | CASSLVFETQYF
TRBJ2-3 | TRBV4-1 | many | CASSISGTRMDTDTQYF
TRBJ1-1 | TRBV4-1 | - | CASSQDRGISLNTEAFF
TRBJ2-1 | TRBV9 | few | CASSPPGGQLVNEQFF
TRBJ2-5 | TRBV12-3/TRBV12-4 | many | CASSLSSGGAGETQYF
TRBJ1-5 | TRBV19 | - | CASSIDAGQPQHF
TRBJ2-1 | TRBV20-1 | - | CSASRADNEQFF
TRBJ2-2 | TRBV11-2 | - | CASSFPGGPTGELFF
TRBJ1-1 | TRBV20-1 | few | CSASGDRGNTEAFF
TRBJ2-2 | TRBV20-1 | - | CSARDPRQGAGELFF
TRBJ2-1 | TRBV14 | few | CASSQDLGDMQFF
TRBJ2-1 | TRBV29-1 | many | CSVGGSGGIDEQFF
TRBJ1-2 | TRBV7-2 | once | CASSLEPARGYTF
TRBJ2-1 | TRBV7-8 | few | CASSLDPAGAILEQFF
TRBJ1-2 | TRBV20-1 | - | CSALLAGGERRDGYTF
TRBJ2-5 | TRBV9 | few | CASSVGDRGQETQYF
TRBJ1-1 | TRBV6-5 | - | CASSSLATGNTEAFF
TRBJ2-5 | TRBV20-1 | - | CSAKADNEQYF
TRBJ1-2 | TRBV7-2 | few | CASSGGEGDGYTF
TRBJ2-1 | TRBV27 | many | CASSTQQYRGPKYGSNEQFF
TRBJ1-5 | TRBV12-3/TRBV12-4 | - | CASSFGRGDSNQPQHF
TRBJ2-5 | TRBV20-1 | - | CSARLYGGGGETQYF
TRBJ1-1 | TRBV5-1 | - | CASSLQGMETEAFF
TRBJ2-7 | TRBV10-3 | - | CAISSGGLQDYEQYF
TRBJ2-3 | TRBV5-4 | - | CASSLGRVQDTQYF
TRBJ2-7 | TRBV20-1 | - | CSARDSGMIYEQYF
TRBJ1-1 | TRBV21-1 | - | CASSKGMNTEAFF
- | TRBV12-3/TRBV12-4 | - | CASSVQVRWEQYF
TRBJ1-6 | TRBV9 | many | CASSTSGGSPLHF
TRBJ2-1 | TRBV20-1 | - | CSARNFPGQEVYNEQFF
TRBJ2-3 | TRBV20-1 | - | CSARVIDTQYF
TRBJ2-7 | TRBV5-1 | many | CASSSFTGGYEQYF
TRBJ2-5 | TRBV2 | - | CASRRDPRETQYF
TRBJ2-1 | TRBV20-1 | few | CSASARRHNEQFF
- | TRBV6-2/TRBV6-3 | few | CASSYFGGSYNEQYF
TRBJ2-5 | TRBV20-1 | - | CSARGRQVYQETQYF
TRBJ2-7 | TRBV6-1 | - | CASREGVGEQYF